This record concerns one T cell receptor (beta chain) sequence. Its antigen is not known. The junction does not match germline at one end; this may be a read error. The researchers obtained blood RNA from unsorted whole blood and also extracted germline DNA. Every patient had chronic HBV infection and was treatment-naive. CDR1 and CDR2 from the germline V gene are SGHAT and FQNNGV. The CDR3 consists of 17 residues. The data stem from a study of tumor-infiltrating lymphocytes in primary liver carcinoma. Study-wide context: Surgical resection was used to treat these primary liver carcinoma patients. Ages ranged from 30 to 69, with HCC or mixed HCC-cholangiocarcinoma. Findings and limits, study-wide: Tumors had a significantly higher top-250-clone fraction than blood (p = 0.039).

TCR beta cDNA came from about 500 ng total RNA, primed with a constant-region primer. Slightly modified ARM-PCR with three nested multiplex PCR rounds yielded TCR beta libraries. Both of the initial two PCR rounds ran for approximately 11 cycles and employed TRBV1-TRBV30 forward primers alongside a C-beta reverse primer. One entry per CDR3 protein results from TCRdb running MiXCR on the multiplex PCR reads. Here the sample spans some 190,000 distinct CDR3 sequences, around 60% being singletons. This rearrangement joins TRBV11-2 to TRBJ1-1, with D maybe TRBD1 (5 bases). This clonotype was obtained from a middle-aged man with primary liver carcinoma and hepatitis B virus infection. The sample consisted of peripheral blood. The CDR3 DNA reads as TGTGCCAGCAGCCCGGGACTAGTTGGGGCAATGAACACTGAAGTTTTCTTT. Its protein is CASSPGLVGAMNTEVFF.